Following are 17 T cell receptor beta chains from one sample sequenced in a study of cytomegalovirus exposure and HLA in healthy donors. It was with 60 Vbeta and 13 Jbeta primers that the PCR ran. TCRdb keeps only in-frame clones here, not all; method: immunoSEQ multiplex PCR. Of roughly 110,000 clones in the sample, 65% to 85% were seen once. Sequenced sample: PBMCs. These receptors all stem from a man aged 18-30 years in good health and CMV-seronegative.

The J gene is TRBJ1-6, the V gene TRBV19; 7 nucleotides align to TRBD1. The CDR3 consists of 18 residues. The J segment lost 7 bases and the V segment lost 4 bases, leaving 16 bases of the junction unmatched. The germline CDR1 and CDR2 sequences are LNHDA and SQIVND (reference sequence). CDR3 protein: CASSTSPGGTGQNSPLHF. In DNA form, the CDR3 reads TGTGCCAGTAGTACATCTCCAGGGGGTACCGGCCAAAATTCACCCCTCCACTTT.

The sample holds one count of this clone. This chain joins TRBV7-2 and TRBJ1-2; possibly TRBD1 for D (6 bases). The CDR3 length is 14 residues. From germline, CDR1 is SGHTA and CDR2 FQGNSA. V was trimmed by 5 bases and J by 8 bases, leaving 18 bases between them. The CDR3 protein is CASSENRAREGYTF. DNA for the CDR3: TGTGCCAGCAGCGAAAACAGGGCACGAGAAGGCTACACCTTC.

The chain links TRBV10-3 to TRBJ2-7, with TRBD1 matching over 9 bases. This CDR3 is built from 14 residues. V shed 7 bases and J 4 bases; nucleotides not matched to a gene: 8. In germline, CDR1 is ENHRY, CDR2 SYGVKD. In DNA form, the CDR3 reads TGTGCCATCAAAGGGGACAGGGACCCTTACGAGCAGTACTTC. Encoded protein: CAIKGDRDPYEQYF.

This clone came up once. The chain employs TRBV29-1 and TRBJ2-1; 8 nucleotides line up with TRBD2. Germline lookup yields CDR1 SQVTM and CDR2 ANQGSEA. Losses at the gene ends were 8 bases for V and 8 bases for J; bases not matched to a gene: 17. This CDR3 is built from 15 residues. The CDR3 here is CSFRAGVREGYEQFF. For the CDR3, the DNA is TGCAGCTTCCGCGCGGGGGTCCGGGAGGGGTATGAGCAGTTCTTC.

V is TRBV29-1 and J is TRBJ1-4; a weak D match, TRBD1 (6 bases). CDR3 length: 14 amino acids. The germline V gene encodes CDR1 SQVTM and CDR2 ANQGSEA. Deletions cut 6 bases from V and 4 bases from J, with 15 bases between. As DNA, the CDR3 is TGCAGCGTGCCGGGGGGACATGGTAATGAAAAACTGTTTTTT. This gives the protein CSVPGGHGNEKLFF.

The chain links TRBV19 to TRBJ2-7; 8 bases match TRBD1. CDR3 length: 12 residues. V shed 11 bases and J 0 bases; nucleotides not matched to a gene: 3. Germline V CDR1 and CDR2: LNHDA, SQIVND (reference sequence). The CDR3 sequence is CAVGQGSYEQYF. The DNA for the CDR3 is TGTGCCGTCGGACAGGGCTCCTACGAGCAGTACTTC.

The V and J genes are TRBV9 and TRBJ1-6, with 7 bases fitting TRBD1. V was clipped by 3 bases and J by 8 bases; unmatched bases: 14. CDR1 is SGDLS and CDR2 is YYNGEE in the germline V gene. The CDR3 contains 17 residues. CDR3 bases: TGTGCCAGCAGCGCTACGGGGGAGACAGGGACGCATTCACCCCTCCACTTT. Its translation: CASSATGETGTHSPLHF.

V usage is TRBV29-1 and J usage is TRBJ1-2, with D maybe TRBD1 (5 bases). Trimming pared 5 bases from V and 10 bases from J, leaving 17 bases between. Looked up from germline, CDR1 is SQVTM and CDR2 is ANQGSEA. The CDR3 extends over 12 amino acids. CDR3 DNA sequence: TGCAGCGTTTGGGGTGTGGGGGGTGACTACACCTTC. Translation gives CSVWGVGGDYTF.

V and J are TRBV10-2 and TRBJ2-2, with D unresolved. The germline CDR1 and CDR2 sequences are WSHSY and SAAADI. The germline V and J ends were trimmed by 3 bases and 7 bases, with 6 bases remaining between them. CDR3 length: 12 amino acids. Written as DNA, the CDR3 is TGCGCCAGCAGTGATGGCATCGGGGAGCTGTTTTTT. Encoded protein: CASSDGIGELFF.

The chain carries TRBV5-6 and TRBJ2-7, with a possible D match to TRBD1 (6 bases). The length of the CDR3 is 14 residues. Germline CDR1 and CDR2: SGHDT and YYEEEE. Trimming stripped 0 bases from V and 5 bases from J, with 12 bases between. CDR3 sequence reads: CASSLALSGDEQYF. CDR3 sequence (DNA): TGTGCCAGCAGCTTGGCCTTATCAGGGGACGAGCAGTACTTC.

The CDR3 region has the DNA TGTGCCACCAGCAGAGGACTAGCGGGGGTACAAGAGACCCAGTACTTC. This sequence encodes CATSRGLAGVQETQYF. The V call is TRBV15, the J call TRBJ2-5; 12 bases fit TRBD2. Germline values: CDR1 LNHNV, CDR2 YYDKDF (reference sequence). Losses at the gene ends were 1 base for V and 2 bases for J; bases not matched to a gene: 2. The CDR3 sequence is 16 residues long. Variable domain in full (rest from reference TRBV15 and TRBJ2-5): DAMVIQNPRYQVTQFGKPVTLSCSQTLNHNVMYWYQQKSSQAPKLLFHYYDKDFNNEADTPDNFQSRRPNTSFCFLDIRSPGLGDTAMYLCATSRGLAGVQETQYFGPGTRLLVL.

V gene TRBV28 combines with J gene TRBJ1-5, with 11 bases identical to TRBD1. There are 15 residues in the CDR3. CDR1 MDHEN and CDR2 SYDVKM come from the germline V gene. Trimming removed 5 bases from V and 5 bases from J; junction bases left unmatched: 5. This chain's CDR3 is CASSPQDRGHQPQHF. DNA of the CDR3: TGTGCCAGCAGTCCGCAGGACAGGGGGCATCAGCCCCAGCATTTT.

This clone was picked up a small number of times. The chain couples TRBV7-9 to TRBJ1-2, with D perhaps TRBD1 (5 bases). The CDR3 runs to 16 residues. The V end was cut by 3 bases, the J end by 5 bases, with 19 bases between. Germline values: CDR1 SEHNR, CDR2 FQNEAQ (reference sequence). CDR3 region: CASSLGEGRQLYGYTF. In DNA form, the CDR3 reads TGTGCCAGCAGCTTGGGGGAGGGACGACAGCTATATGGCTACACCTTC.

This clone has just a few counts. The chain has TRBV29-1 and TRBJ1-1, with TRBD1 matching over 7 bases. The CDR3 runs to 12 residues. The V segment lost 5 bases and the J segment 4 bases; nucleotides outside the gene matches: 4. Germline V gene sequence: CDR1 SQVTM, CDR2 ANQGSEA. The CDR3 protein is CSVRDSSTEAFF. CDR3 sequence (DNA): TGCAGCGTTCGGGACAGCTCCACTGAAGCTTTCTTT.

The count of this clone is one. This sequence joins TRBV29-1 and TRBJ2-5; 9 bases fit TRBD1. Losses at the gene ends were 6 bases for V and 10 bases for J; bases not matched to a gene: 15. CDR1 is SQVTM and CDR2 is ANQGSEA in the germline V gene. This CDR3 region has 14 residues. The CDR3 nucleotides are TGCAGCGTGAATACAGGGGGCGGATTAGTTGGCCAGTACTTC. Its translation: CSVNTGGGLVGQYF. The full variable domain, with the rest looked up from reference TRBV29-1 and TRBJ2-5, is SAVISQKPSRDICQRGTSLTIQCQVDSQVTMMFWYRQQPGQSLTLIATANQGSEATYESGFVIDKFPISRPNLTFSTLTVSNMSPEDSSIYLCSVNTGGGLVGQYFGPGTRLLVL.

The chain carries TRBV19 and TRBJ2-1, with a tentative D call TRBD1 (5 bases). This CDR3 comprises 13 residues. In germline, CDR1 is LNHDA, CDR2 SQIVND (reference sequence). The V end was cut by 6 bases, the J end by 8 bases, with 14 bases between. CDR3 in amino acids: CASSSLGAHEQFF. The CDR3 DNA reads TGTGCCAGTAGCTCCCTAGGGGCCCATGAGCAGTTCTTC.

This chain connects TRBV6-7 to TRBJ2-7; TRBD2 aligns across 11 bases. TRBV6-7 is recorded as an ORF, its role being uncertain. The V segment lost 4 bases and the J segment 10 bases; nucleotides outside the gene matches: 6. The CDR3 runs 13 residues. This chain's CDR3 is CASSLAGGPPQYF. Here the CDR3 DNA reads TGTGCCAGCAGTTTAGCGGGGGGGCCTCCCCAGTACTTC.